The TCR beta chain described here comes from a study of CXCR3-negative and CXCR3-positive naive CD8 T cells. Study context: Each library held about 1.5 +/- 0.3 million TRB reads, about 140 million in total. Study-level points and caveats: Naive CXCR3-negative and CXCR3-positive cells had similar TRBV-TRBJ usage; memory differed. TRB CDR3 hydrophobicity was greater in CXCR3-positive naive cells than in CXCR3-negative naive cells. Expression of CXCR3 was partially reduced after cryopreservation, and fresh PBMCs were used in most assays.

Regarding this clonotype: Its matching antigen is unknown.

CD45RO-CCR7+CD27+CD95- cells counted as naive CD8+ T cells. Libraries of TRB cDNA were made by 5' RACE and carried UMIs. TCRdb reprocessed the 5' RACE reads and reports one entry per CDR3 protein, with no DNA. This repertoire includes under 150,000 distinct CDR3 sequences. The CDR3 length is 14 residues. CDR1 MGHDK and CDR2 SYGVNS come from the germline V gene. The rearrangement links TRBV25-1 to TRBJ2-7; the TRBD1 assignment by TCRdb is unverifiable without DNA. Sequencing used naive CXCR3+ CD8+ T cells from blood. Indicated subset: CD45RO-CCR7+CD27+CD95- naive CD8+ T cells expressing CXCR3 (TNR3+). This sequence originates from a human donor in good health. Some clones in this sample may be carry-over from other donors' samples. The CDR3 loop reads CASSDRDRDHEQYF.